This T cell receptor (beta chain) was retrieved from a study of blood T cell repertoires in COVID-19 (dated by TCRdb to the early 2020s). As for the study more broadly: Collaborator samples came from the United States, Italy and Spain and covered acute and convalescent phases of COVID-19. Where HLA class I and class II types were available, the types were taken from metadata supplied by the sample provider, not from assay-based typing. Nearly every sample came with metadata listing a de-identified subject ID, COVID-19 status, age in years and sex. Deeply sampled blood TCRbeta repertoires from subjects exposed to, actively infected with, or recovered from COVID-19 were included in the dataset. The prospective study material was composed of cDNA or gDNA derived from T cells, B-cell-depleted T cells, or PBMCs. The samples were drawn from two sources: the first 160 participants of the ongoing ImmuneRACE study, and 1,000 to 1,500 subjects contributed by 6 global collaborators. The repertoires were released in a freely available public database meant as a resource for research on the immune response to SARS-CoV-2.

Each collaborating institution followed its own protocols to collect whole blood in K2EDTA tubes. For TCRbeta analysis, collaborators shipped samples in one of three forms: frozen whole blood, isolated PBMCs, or DNA extracted from either of those sample types. The germline V gene supplies CDR1 SNHLY and CDR2 FYNNEI. The cysteine opens and the phenylalanine closes a CDR3 of 15 amino acids. Only the CDR3 part of the read is kept: 45 bases, read in frame from the first base. V is clipped by 6 bases and J by 1 base, and the sequence between their germline boundaries is 16 bases long. Study-level results and caveats: The quantity of clinical and demographic metadata differed by source and by participant and was supplied without curation.

This clone was counted once. Its antigen is not yet known. Nothing much larger sits one base from this clone, and base qualities are not available. TCRbeta CDR3 regions were amplified from genomic DNA using the immunoSEQ Assay, a bias-controlled multiplex PCR. Per the original workflow: Within the assay, amplification of reference gene primers was used to estimate how many nucleated cells each sample contained. Sequence reads were collapsed and filtered to measure the absolute abundance of every unique TCRbeta CDR3 rearrangement. Productive Simpson clonality was computed per sample as the square root of Simpson's diversity index over productive rearrangements. The table was pulled from immuneACCESS by TCRdb, which kept in-frame rearrangements only. Such tables lose some clones; where checked, under half of the loss comes from unresolved V genes, and the rest has no known cause. V and J calls and clone size follow that table, whereas D and trimming were derived from the DNA. Counted in this sample were tens of thousands of clones; over 70% of them appeared once. Around a fifth of the sample goes to the ten largest clones.

The sequencing sample was made of peripheral blood. The rearrangement joined TRBV2 to TRBJ2-7; the D segment could be TRBD1, given 6 matching bases. The TCR originated in a human donor in a cohort sampled during active COVID-19. CDR3 sequence: CASSLDRHPSYEQYF. The DNA reads as follows: TGTGCCAGCAGCCTCGACAGGCACCCTTCCTACGAGCAGTACTTC.